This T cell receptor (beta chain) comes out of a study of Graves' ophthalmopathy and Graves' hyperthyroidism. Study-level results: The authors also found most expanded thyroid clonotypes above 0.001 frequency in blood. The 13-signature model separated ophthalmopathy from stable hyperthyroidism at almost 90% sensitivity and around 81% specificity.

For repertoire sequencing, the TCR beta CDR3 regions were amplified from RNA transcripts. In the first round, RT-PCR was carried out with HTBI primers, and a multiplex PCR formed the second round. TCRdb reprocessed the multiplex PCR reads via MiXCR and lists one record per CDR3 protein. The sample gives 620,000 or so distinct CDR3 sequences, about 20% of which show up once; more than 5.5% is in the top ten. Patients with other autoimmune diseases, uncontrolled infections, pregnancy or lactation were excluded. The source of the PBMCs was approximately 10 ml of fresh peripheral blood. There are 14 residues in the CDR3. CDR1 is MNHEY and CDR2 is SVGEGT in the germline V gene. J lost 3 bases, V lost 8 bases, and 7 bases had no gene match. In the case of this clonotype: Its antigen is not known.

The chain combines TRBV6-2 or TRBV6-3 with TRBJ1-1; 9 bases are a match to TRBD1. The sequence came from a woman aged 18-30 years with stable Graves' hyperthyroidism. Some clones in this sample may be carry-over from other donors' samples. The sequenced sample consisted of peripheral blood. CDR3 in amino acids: CASGTGGEDTEAFF. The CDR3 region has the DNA TGTGCCAGCGGCACAGGGGGCGAAGACACTGAAGCTTTCTTT.